The 30 T cell receptor beta chains listed next were all sequenced from one sample in a study of blood T cells in healthy people across ages. With a J-beta primer mix and a sample-barcoded 5' primer, a second PCR ran about 7 to 12 cycles. TCRdb processed the 5' RACE reads anew with MiXCR; each CDR3 protein has one entry. The table records roughly 640,000 distinct CDR3 sequences, 25% to 30% of them present only once. The sample comprised blood. These receptors all come from an elderly woman in good health.

Details on this clonotype: It may be a read error: a sequence one base away is much more abundant. The chain carries TRBV7-2 and TRBJ2-7; 7 nucleotides line up with TRBD1. V shed 5 bases and J 7 bases; nucleotides not matched to a gene: 17. CDR3 length: 16 amino acids. Germline V lookup: CDR1 SGHTA, CDR2 FQGNSA. The CDR3 sequence is CASSVDRVRVDNEQYF. The DNA of the CDR3 is TGTGCCAGCAGCGTAGACAGGGTCCGGGTCGACAATGAGCAGTACTTC.

A note on this clonotype: A read error may be the cause here, since a much bigger clone is one base away. This chain links TRBV12-3 or TRBV12-4 with TRBJ1-2; 7 nucleotides agree with TRBD1. Unmatched junction bases numbered 12, after V lost 5 bases and J lost 6 bases. The CDR3 runs to 15 residues. The CDR3 nucleotides are TGTGCCAGCAGTGGCCCCTCAGGGGGAAGGGATGGCTACACCTTC. The encoded protein is CASSGPSGGRDGYTF.

The V gene is TRBV4-2, the J gene TRBJ2-5; 10 nucleotides match TRBD2. The length of the CDR3 is 15 residues. Per germline, CDR1 LGHNA and CDR2 YNFKEQ. Trimming took 1 base from V and 11 from J; bases not matched to a gene: 10. The CDR3 region has the DNA TGTGCCAGCAGCCAAGTGAGCGGGGGGGCAAATGAGCAGTACTTC. Protein sequence: CASSQVSGGANEQYF.

This clonotype was observed many times. The junction departs from the called germline gene at one end, perhaps through a read error. This rearrangement joins TRBV7-2 to TRBJ2-3; the match to TRBD2 covers 9 bases. CDR3 length: 16 amino acids. Germline V lookup: CDR1 SGHTA, CDR2 FQGNSA. The CDR3 reads CASSLAGGGAGDTQYF. CDR3 DNA sequence: TGCGCCAGCAGCTTGGCGGGAGGGGGCGCGGGAGATACGCAGTATTTT.

The chain links TRBV27 to TRBJ1-4; D is ambiguous. The CDR3 is 15 amino acids. Germline CDR1 is MNHEY and CDR2 is SMNVEV (reference sequence). Trimming left V 3 bases short and J 1 base short, with 9 bases between. The DNA for the CDR3 is TGTGCCAGCAGTTTTTCAACAGTAACTAATGAAAAACTGTTTTTT. Encoded protein: CASSFSTVTNEKLFF.

This clonotype occurred a few times. V usage is TRBV20-1 and J usage is TRBJ2-2; D gene uncertain. V gave up 5 bases and J gave up 0 bases, with 19 bases separating them. The CDR3 totals 17 residues. Germline CDR1 and CDR2: DFQATT and SNEGSKA (reference sequence). In DNA form, the CDR3 reads TGCAGTGCTTCGGACCCTATTCGCAGCCCGAACACCGGGGAGCTGTTTTTT. As protein: CSASDPIRSPNTGELFF.

This clonotype was observed many times. The genes are TRBV7-6 and TRBJ2-2, with D possibly being TRBD1 or TRBD2 (5 bases each). V was trimmed by 1 base and J by 5 bases, leaving 11 bases between them. Per germline, CDR1 SGHVS and CDR2 FNYEAQ. This CDR3 spans 15 amino acids. This chain's CDR3 is CASSLGRGLTGELFF. The CDR3 nucleotides read TGTGCCAGCAGCTTAGGACGGGGCCTAACCGGGGAGCTGTTTTTT.

To note about this clonotype: Being one base from a much bigger clone, this may be a read error. This chain connects TRBV7-9 to TRBJ1-2; D not certain. There are 13 residues in the CDR3. Germline V gene lookup returns CDR1 SEHNR and CDR2 FQNEAQ (reference sequence). The DNA for the CDR3 is TGTGCCTGCAGCCCTGGAAAGGTTGATGGCTACACCTTC. It is translated as CACSPGKVDGYTF.

The chain employs TRBV7-2 and TRBJ2-4, with 12 nucleotides matching TRBD2. The junction had 11 bases not matched to a gene; V was cut back by 4 bases and J by 13 bases. The CDR3 extends over 15 amino acids. Germline lookup yields CDR1 SGHTA and CDR2 FQGNSA. The CDR3 region is CASSYLAGGPGEQYF. CDR3 sequence (DNA): TGTGCCAGCAGCTATCTAGCGGGGGGGCCCGGGGAGCAGTACTTC.

The J gene is TRBJ2-7, the V gene TRBV6-5; TRBD1 matches at 10 bases. With 2 bases clipped from V and 2 bases from J, the junction kept 9 bases outside the gene matches. This CDR3 region has 17 residues. Looked up from germline, CDR1 is MNHEY and CDR2 is SVGAGI. The CDR3 sequence: CASSYLPGTGATYEQYF. Written as DNA, the CDR3 is TGTGCCAGCAGTTACCTTCCCGGGACAGGGGCCACCTACGAGCAGTACTTC.

With regard to this clonotype: Just one base apart from a much larger clone, this may be a read error. The chain uses TRBV5-1 and TRBJ2-3; D is possibly TRBD2 (5 bases). The germline V and J ends were trimmed by 1 base and 1 base, with 13 bases remaining between them. Germline V gene data show CDR1 as SGHRS and CDR2 as YFSETQ. The length of the CDR3 is 16 residues. The chain's CDR3 is CASSLRTAEGTDTQYF. The CDR3 nucleotides read TGCGCCAGCAGCTTGAGAACAGCGGAGGGCACAGATACGCAGTATTTT. Full variable domain (rest looked up from reference TRBV5-1 and TRBJ2-3): KAGVTQTPRYLIKTRGQQVTLSCSPISGHRSVSWYQQTPGQGLQFLFEYFSETQRNKGNFPGRFSGRQFSNSRSEMNVSTLELGDSALYLCASSLRTAEGTDTQYFGPGTRLTVL.

This clonotype has a handful of counts. Possible read error: a much larger clone is one base away. This chain uses TRBV7-9 with TRBJ1-2; D remains unclear. Per the germline V gene, CDR1 is SEHNR and CDR2 is FQNEAQ (reference sequence). The CDR3 consists of 15 residues. The CDR3 sequence is CAGSFKGLLDYGYTF. The CDR3 DNA is TGTGCCGGCAGCTTCAAGGGCCTACTAGACTATGGCTACACCTTC. Full variable domain (remainder filled in from reference TRBV7-9 and TRBJ1-2): DTGVSQNPRHKITKRGQNVTFRCDPISEHNRLYWYRQTLGQGPEFLTYFQNEAQLEKSRLLSDRFSAERPKGSFSTLEIQRTEQGDSAMYLCAGSFKGLLDYGYTFGSGTRLTVV.

As for this clonotype: A read error may be the cause here, since a much bigger clone is one base away. This chain links TRBV7-9 with TRBJ2-3, with D unresolved. This CDR3 contains 16 residues. Per germline, CDR1 SEHNR and CDR2 FQNEAQ (reference sequence). CDR3 nucleotide sequence: TGTGCCGGCAGCTACCCTGAGCTCGCCGGAGAGATTACGCAGTATTTT. Protein product: CAGSYPELAGEITQYF.

This clonotype was counted many times. This chain links TRBV5-1 with TRBJ2-1, with TRBD2 identical over 9 bases. With V trimmed by 3 bases and J by 6 bases, 10 bases remained unmatched. CDR1 is SGHRS, CDR2 YFSETQ, per germline. The CDR3 is 16 amino acids. This CDR3 reads CASSSPAGGGGNEQFF. For the CDR3, the DNA is TGCGCCAGCAGCTCCCCGGCCGGCGGGGGGGGCAATGAGCAGTTCTTC. The variable domain in full, with the rest retrieved from reference TRBV5-1 and TRBJ2-1, is KAGVTQTPRYLIKTRGQQVTLSCSPISGHRSVSWYQQTPGQGLQFLFEYFSETQRNKGNFPGRFSGRQFSNSRSEMNVSTLELGDSALYLCASSSPAGGGGNEQFFGPGTRLTVL.

This clonotype was observed a handful of times. The chain is built from TRBV5-1 and TRBJ2-2, with TRBD1 matching over 7 bases. From germline, CDR1 is SGHRS and CDR2 YFSETQ. V lost 4 bases and J lost 4; bases outside the gene matches: 4. The CDR3 runs 14 residues. Written as DNA, the CDR3 is TGCGCCAGCAGCGTGACAGGGCCCACCGGGGAGCTGTTTTTT. This codes for CASSVTGPTGELFF.

This clonotype appeared many times. The V call is TRBV3-1, the J call TRBJ2-7; possibly TRBD2 for D (7 bases). Trimming pared 0 bases from V and 6 bases from J, leaving 12 bases between. The CDR3 totals 14 residues. Germline V CDR1 and CDR2: LGHDT, YNNKEL (reference sequence). CDR3 amino acids: CASSQDQGRVEQYF. The DNA for the CDR3 is TGTGCCAGCAGCCAAGACCAGGGGAGGGTCGAGCAGTACTTC.

This clonotype was seen at least ten times. The V and J genes are TRBV20-1 and TRBJ2-7; TRBD2 agrees at 9 bases. The V and J ends lost 6 bases and 1 base, in that order; junction bases with no gene match: 7. Per the germline V gene, CDR1 is DFQATT and CDR2 is SNEGSKA (reference sequence). The CDR3 covers 14 residues. CDR3 sequence reads: CSARSGGLSYEQYF. The CDR3 DNA reads as TGCAGTGCCCGAAGCGGGGGGCTTTCCTACGAGCAGTACTTC.

This clonotype has a count of ten or more. In nucleotides, the CDR3 is TGTGCCACCAGTGATTATCCGAACCGAGCTTTCTTT. Residues: CATSDYPNRAFF. The chain combines TRBV24-1 with TRBJ1-1; D gene unclear. Trimming took off 2 bases at V and 10 bases at J, with 10 bases between the two ends. The CDR3 spans 12 residues. Germline CDR1 reads KGHDR; CDR2 reads SFDVKD.

The genes are TRBV30 and TRBJ2-3, with D uncertain. This CDR3 region has 13 residues. Germline V gene data show CDR1 as GTSNPN and CDR2 as SVGIG (reference sequence). The V end was cut by 0 bases, the J end by 5 bases, with 9 bases between. DNA for the CDR3: TGTGCCTGGAGTGTACGGGTTTTAGATACGCAGTATTTT. It codes for CAWSVRVLDTQYF.

This chain joins TRBV25-1 and TRBJ1-6; tentative D call: TRBD1 (6 bases). The V gene's germline CDR1 is MGHDK and CDR2 SYGVNS. Trimming removed 3 bases from V and 8 bases from J, with 17 bases in between. This CDR3 is built from 16 residues. In DNA form, the CDR3 reads TGTGCCAGCAGTGATCTTTTCTCAGGGGATGATTCACCCCTCCACTTT. Its protein is CASSDLFSGDDSPLHF.

This clonotype has only a few counts. The chain employs TRBV2 and TRBJ1-5, with 7 bases identical to TRBD1. The ends lost 3 bases at V and 7 bases at J; junction bases unmatched: 6. Germline CDR1 reads SNHLY; CDR2 reads FYNNEI. This CDR3 has 14 amino acids. CDR3 sequence (DNA): TGTGCCAGCAGTGAGAGAGACAGGGACCAGCCCCAGCATTTT. It yields the protein CASSERDRDQPQHF.

Comments on this clonotype: This may be a read error, as it is one base from a much larger clone. The chain employs TRBV6-2 or TRBV6-3 and TRBJ2-4, with 7 bases aligning to TRBD1. Trimming at V came to 5 bases and at J to 1 base, leaving 5 bases not matched to a gene. The CDR3 extends over 15 amino acids. Germline V gives CDR1 MNHEY, CDR2 SVGEGT. The CDR3 is CASSTPGQAKNIQYF. CDR3 nucleotides: TGTGCCAGCAGTACCCCGGGACAGGCCAAAAACATTCAGTACTTC.

This clonotype was counted ten times or more. This sequence joins TRBV10-3 and TRBJ1-2, with D perhaps matching TRBD1 (5 bases). The CDR3 has 12 residues. Trimming stripped 5 bases from V and 8 bases from J, with 12 bases between. Germline values: CDR1 ENHRY, CDR2 SYGVKD. CDR3 protein: CAISRDRSGYTF. The CDR3 DNA reads TGTGCCATCAGTCGGGACCGGAGCGGCTACACCTTC.

This clonotype was seen a few times. A clone one base away is much larger, so this may be a read error. V is TRBV6-1 and J is TRBJ2-7; 13 nucleotides agree with TRBD2. J gave up 7 bases and V 7 bases, and 7 bases lay outside the gene matches. Germline-derived CDR1 and CDR2 are MNHNS and SASEGT. This CDR3 spans 14 amino acids. The CDR3 nucleotides are TGTGCCAGCACGACTAGCGGGGGGTGGAATGAGCAGTACTTC. Translating it yields CASTTSGGWNEQYF.

V is TRBV2 and J is TRBJ2-7; D is unresolved. CDR3 length: 12 residues. Germline-derived CDR1 and CDR2 are SNHLY and FYNNEI. Trimming stripped 7 bases from V and 2 bases from J, with 9 bases between. The CDR3 is CASTTATYEQYF. The CDR3, as DNA: TGTGCCAGCACGACGGCAACCTACGAGCAGTACTTC.

This clonotype has a handful of counts. A much larger clone sits a single nucleotide away, making a read error possible. J is TRBJ2-1 and V is TRBV27; maybe TRBD2 (5 bases). Germline CDR1 MNHEY, CDR2 SMNVEV (reference sequence). This CDR3 contains 15 residues. Trimming shortened V by 3 bases and J by 6 bases, and 15 bases separated the two germline ends. The CDR3 reads CASSLGSRGGNEQFF. In DNA form, the CDR3 reads TGTGCCAGCAGTTTGGGTAGTAGAGGAGGCAATGAGCAGTTCTTC.

This clonotype was observed once. The chain employs TRBV28 and TRBJ2-2; possible D gene TRBD2, 5 bases. The V end was cut by 7 bases, the J end by 6 bases, with 15 bases between. Germline V gene lookup returns CDR1 MDHEN and CDR2 SYDVKM. The CDR3 extends over 14 amino acids. CDR3: CASIMVTGAGELFF. CDR3 nucleotide sequence: TGTGCCAGCATCATGGTAACCGGGGCCGGGGAGCTGTTTTTT.

A single count supports this clonotype. A much larger clonotype is one base distant, so this may be a read error. The rearrangement joins TRBV7-8 to TRBJ1-5; D might be TRBD1 (6 bases). Germline V lookup: CDR1 SGHVS, CDR2 FQNEAQ. This CDR3 region has 14 residues. V lost 1 base and J 7 bases, leaving 11 bases between the germline ends. The CDR3 DNA sequence: TGTGCCAGCAGCTTAGTGGGGGGCCGACAGCCCCAGCATTTT. Its protein product is CASSLVGGRQPQHF. Together with reference TRBV7-8 and TRBJ1-5, the CDR3 gives the full variable domain: GAGVSQSPRYKVAKRGQDVALRCDPISGHVSLFWYQQALGQGPEFLTYFQNEAQLDKSGLPSDRFFAERPEGSVSTLKIQRTQQEDSAVYLCASSLVGGRQPQHFGDGTRLSIL.

In this sample, this clonotype turned up many times. This chain connects TRBV28 to TRBJ2-7; D might be TRBD1 or TRBD2, each matching 5 bases. Trimming took 6 bases from V and 2 from J, leaving 14 bases between them. The CDR3 extends over 14 amino acids. CDR1 and CDR2 (germline): MDHEN, SYDVKM. CDR3 DNA: TGTGCCAGCAGGGTGGGGCCGGGACCCTACGAGCAGTACTTC. It yields the protein CASRVGPGPYEQYF.

This clonotype was counted once. Since a much larger clone is just one base distant, this may be a read error. The chain is built from TRBV7-2 and TRBJ1-2; tentatively, D is TRBD1 (6 bases). This CDR3 has 15 amino acids. Germline V gene data show CDR1 as SGHTA and CDR2 as FQGNSA. The CDR3 coding sequence is TGTGTCAGCAGCTCTCCCGGGACAATGGGCTATGGCTACACCTTC. It specifies CVSSSPGTMGYGYTF.